This T cell receptor (beta chain) was identified in a study of blood T cells in healthy people across ages. Study observations and caveats: The fall in TCR beta diversity per million T cells was roughly linear with age. Naive and antigen-experienced cells were not separated, limiting conclusive comparison. Nothing was known about donor CMV status, and this possibly confounded expanded clonotype changes.

A word on this clonotype: Its cognate antigen is unknown.

The germline gives CDR1 DFQATT, CDR2 SNEGSKA (reference sequence). This CDR3 contains 15 residues. V was trimmed by 2 bases and J by 2 bases, leaving 13 bases between them. There were healthy Caucasian individuals from Russia, aged 6 to 90, serving as donors. Together with a sample-barcoded 5' primer, a J-beta primer mix was included in a second PCR lasting roughly 6 to 12 cycles. TCRdb redid the calling of the 5' RACE reads with MiXCR, one entry per CDR3 protein. The sample holds around 2 million distinct CDR3 sequences, around 40% seen once. This receptor was obtained from a human donor in good health. Specimen: blood. The chain employs TRBV20-1 and TRBJ2-1, with D perhaps TRBD2 (6 bases). CDR3 nucleotides: TGCAGTGCTAGATCCTTGGACTACACCTACAATGAGCAGTTCTTC. Protein: CSARSLDYTYNEQFF.